Given below is one T cell receptor beta chain in context. Per the study methods: Researchers report that nucleated cell counts were estimated from reference gene primer amplification. Sequencing used immunoSEQ multiplex PCR; TCRdb keeps in-frame clones, though not all of them. Clonal size and the V and J genes are those of that table, whereas D and trimming came from the DNA. The sample holds 80,000 to 95,000 clones, 89% seen once. The entry originates in a study of blood T cell repertoires in COVID-19. Study at large: Both acute and convalescent COVID-19 samples were obtained from the United States, Italy and Spain.

Germline CDR1 reads MDHEN; CDR2 reads SYDVKM. The V and J ends lost 7 bases and 2 bases respectively, with 18 bases between them. The CDR3 runs 15 residues. Sequences were obtained from peripheral blood. This sequence originates from a woman in her 70s with acute or convalescent COVID-19. The V and J genes are TRBV28 and TRBJ2-7; D perhaps matches TRBD2 (6 bases). CDR3 amino acids: CASTLGGAPTYEQYF. CDR3 coding DNA: TGTGCCAGCACCTTGGGGGGAGCGCCCACCTACGAGCAGTACTTC.